The rows below give T cell receptor beta chains drawn from one sample of a study of blood T cell repertoires in COVID-19. Libraries were prepared by immunoSEQ multiplex PCR; TCRdb keeps only in-frame clonotypes and omits some of them. The sample shows about 68,000 clones, 85% of them seen only once. Sequences were obtained from peripheral blood. These receptors were taken from a man over 45 with acute or convalescent COVID-19. Both conserved end residues are part of each CDR3. D genes are given only for firm matches. Only some rows state a clone size, as once, few, many or a class for expanded clones.

clone size,D gene,J gene,CDR3 length,V gene,CDR3 protein,CDR3 DNA
-,TRBD2,TRBJ2-1,15,TRBV5-4,CASSLQAGAYNEQFF,TGTGCCAGCAGCTTGCAAGCGGGGGCCTACAATGAGCAGTTCTTC
-,-,TRBJ2-7,13,TRBV24-1,CATSDGRAYEQYF,TGTGCCACCAGTGATGGCAGGGCCTACGAGCAGTACTTC
-,-,TRBJ2-1,12,TRBV30,CAWSVQANEQFF,TGTGCCTGGAGTGTACAGGCCAATGAGCAGTTCTTC
-,TRBD2,TRBJ2-1,18,TRBV9,CASSVEPTGGSRGNEQFF,TGTGCCAGCAGCGTAGAACCAACGGGGGGAAGCCGGGGGAATGAGCAGTTCTTC
-,-,TRBJ2-2,12,TRBV7-9,CASSPTWGELFF,TGTGCCAGCAGCCCTACCTGGGGGGAGCTGTTTTTT
-,-,TRBJ1-1,14,TRBV19,CASSAGAWNTEAFF,TGTGCCAGTAGTGCAGGGGCTTGGAACACTGAAGCTTTCTTT
-,TRBD2,TRBJ2-4,16,TRBV7-8,CASSFGTSGDLNIQYF,TGTGCCAGCAGTTTTGGGACTAGCGGAGACCTAAACATTCAGTACTTC
-,TRBD1,TRBJ1-2,14,TRBV6-5,CASSYQGTGYGYTF,TGTGCCAGCAGTTACCAGGGGACAGGGTATGGCTACACCTTC
few,TRBD1,TRBJ2-2,15,TRBV3-1/TRBV3-2,CASSQGTGFSGELFF,TGTGCCAGCAGCCAGGGGACAGGGTTCTCCGGGGAGCTGTTTTTT
-,-,TRBJ2-4,13,TRBV27,CASSLSRQSSQYF,TGTGCCAGCAGTTTATCCAGACAGAGCTCTCAGTACTTC
-,-,TRBJ2-3,16,TRBV6-1,CASSVGGASSTDTQYF,TGTGCCAGCAGTGTTGGGGGGGCCTCTAGCACAGATACGCAGTATTTT
-,TRBD1,TRBJ2-2,15,TRBV27,CASSWTGVGTGELFF,TGTGCCAGCAGTTGGACAGGGGTTGGTACCGGGGAGCTGTTTTTT
-,-,TRBJ2-5,14,TRBV5-1,CASSFRGREETQYF,TGCGCCAGCAGCTTCCGGGGTAGGGAGGAGACCCAGTACTTC
-,-,TRBJ1-5,13,TRBV3-1/TRBV3-2,CASSQAGNQPQHF,TGTGCCAGCAGCCAAGCGGGCAATCAGCCCCAGCATTTT
-,TRBD2,TRBJ2-3,14,TRBV10-1,CASSPGTRPDTQYF,TGCGCCAGCAGTCCCGGGACTAGGCCAGATACGCAGTATTTT
-,TRBD1,TRBJ2-7,15,TRBV6-5,CASSYDATGDYEQYF,TGTGCCAGCAGTTACGACGCGACAGGGGACTACGAGCAGTACTTC
-,-,TRBJ2-4,14,TRBV28,CASISGAVKNIQYF,TGTGCCAGCATATCAGGGGCCGTCAAAAACATTCAGTACTTC
-,-,TRBJ2-5,13,TRBV6-1,CASSFGQFETQYF,TGTGCCAGCAGTTTCGGACAGTTTGAGACCCAGTACTTC
-,TRBD2,TRBJ2-2,16,TRBV4-2,CASSQVRGGVTGELFF,TGTGCCAGCAGCCAAGTACGGGGGGGAGTTACCGGGGAGCTGTTTTTT
once,TRBD1,TRBJ2-2,16,TRBV24-1,CATSDPLTGDTGELFF,TGTGCCACCAGTGATCCCCTGACAGGGGACACCGGGGAGCTGTTTTTT
-,-,TRBJ1-6,15,TRBV6-5,CASRSLDSENSPLHF,TGTGCCAGCAGAAGTCTGGACAGCGAAAATTCACCCCTCCACTTT
once,-,TRBJ2-3,13,TRBV7-9,CASRQGQGDTQYF,TGTGCCAGCAGACAAGGGCAGGGGGATACGCAGTATTTT
-,-,TRBJ2-6,16,TRBV2,CASKEGAQTGANVLTF,TGTGCCAGCAAGGAGGGGGCACAGACTGGGGCCAACGTCCTGACTTTC
-,TRBD1,TRBJ2-2,16,TRBV11-3,CASSLAGTANTGELFF,TGTGCCAGCAGCTTAGCGGGGACAGCGAACACCGGGGAGCTGTTTTTT
-,TRBD1,TRBJ1-2,13,TRBV30,CAWSPGTGAGYTF,TGTGCCTGGAGTCCCGGGACAGGGGCTGGCTACACCTTC
few,-,TRBJ2-4,14,TRBV30,CAWSAVGDLNIQYF,TGTGCCTGGAGCGCGGTCGGGGACTTAAACATTCAGTACTTC
once,-,TRBJ2-1,15,TRBV7-8,CASSPLAGSYNEQFF,TGTGCCAGCAGCCCCCTCGCGGGGAGCTACAATGAGCAGTTCTTC
-,-,TRBJ2-5,14,TRBV24-1,CATSDGTSWETQYF,TGTGCCACCAGTGATGGGACATCTTGGGAGACCCAGTACTTC
few,-,TRBJ2-3,13,TRBV9,CASSPNPRDTQYF,TGTGCCAGCAGCCCCAACCCTCGGGATACGCAGTATTTT
-,-,TRBJ2-3,11,TRBV29-1,CSVVAGSTQYF,TGCAGCGTTGTGGCGGGTAGCACGCAATATTTT
-,-,TRBJ1-3,12,TRBV3-1/TRBV3-2,CASSQRENTIYF,TGTGCCAGCAGCCAAAGAGAAAACACCATATATTTT
many,-,TRBJ1-5,16,TRBV12-5,CASGLVPPPGDQPQHF,TGTGCTAGTGGTTTGGTACCCCCCCCGGGGGATCAGCCCCAGCATTTT
-,-,TRBJ2-3,14,TRBV4-1,CASSQDLSLRTQYF,TGCGCCAGCAGCCAAGATCTATCCCTTCGTACGCAGTATTTT
few,TRBD2,TRBJ2-5,15,TRBV2,CASRTRAGVQETQYF,TGTGCCAGCAGGACTCGAGCGGGGGTCCAAGAGACCCAGTACTTC
-,-,TRBJ2-2,12,TRBV6-5,CASIGVTGELFF,TGTGCCAGCATAGGGGTTACCGGGGAGCTGTTTTTT
-,TRBD1,TRBJ1-2,14,TRBV6-6,CASSRTGENYGYTF,TGTGCCAGCAGTCGGACAGGAGAGAACTATGGCTACACCTTC
-,-,TRBJ2-3,15,TRBV7-3,CASSLNPGGTDTQYF,TGTGCCAGCAGCTTAAACCCAGGCGGCACAGATACGCAGTATTTT
-,TRBD1,TRBJ1-4,15,TRBV7-2,CASSPGTVSREKLFF,TGTGCCAGCAGCCCCGGGACAGTTAGTCGGGAAAAACTGTTTTTT
-,-,TRBJ1-6,12,TRBV2,CASRSGWEALHF,TGTGCCAGCAGATCAGGGTGGGAGGCCCTCCACTTT
-,-,TRBJ2-4,14,TRBV5-1,CASSTEVAKNIQYF,TGCGCCAGCAGCACGGAGGTAGCCAAAAACATTCAGTACTTC
-,-,TRBJ1-2,14,TRBV2,CASSELDLYYGYTF,TGTGCCAGCAGTGAATTAGATCTCTACTATGGCTACACCTTC
-,-,TRBJ2-3,13,TRBV2,CASAGGGTDTQYF,TGTGCCTCCGCTGGCGGGGGCACAGATACGCAGTATTTT
-,-,TRBJ2-3,12,TRBV6-5,CASSRGTDTQYF,TGTGCCAGCAGCCGAGGCACAGATACGCAGTATTTT
-,TRBD2,TRBJ2-5,19,TRBV11-2,CASSPVGLAGGYRQETQYF,TGTGCCAGCAGCCCCGTGGGCCTAGCGGGGGGGTACCGCCAAGAGACCCAGTACTTC
-,-,TRBJ2-3,15,TRBV7-8,CASEGQGLSTDTQYF,TGTGCCAGCGAGGGGCAGGGGTTGAGCACAGATACGCAGTATTTT
few,-,TRBJ2-5,14,TRBV5-4,CASSLAGLRETQYF,TGTGCCAGCAGCTTGGCCGGTCTGCGAGAGACCCAGTACTTC
-,-,TRBJ2-7,14,TRBV9,CASSVSAEPSEQYF,TGTGCCAGCAGCGTATCTGCGGAACCCAGCGAGCAGTACTTC
-,-,TRBJ2-2,13,TRBV11-3,CASSPGPGRELFF,TGTGCCAGCAGCCCAGGGCCAGGCCGGGAGCTGTTTTTT
few,-,TRBJ2-3,12,TRBV9,CASSVLADTQYF,TGTGCCAGCAGCGTACTTGCGGATACGCAGTATTTT
-,TRBD1,TRBJ1-2,16,TRBV5-1,CASSLGQGAQGYGYTF,TGCGCCAGCAGCTTGGGTCAGGGGGCTCAGGGCTATGGCTACACCTTC
-,-,TRBJ2-1,13,TRBV12-3/TRBV12-4,CASSSPPYNEQFF,TGTGCCAGCAGTTCCCCCCCTTACAATGAGCAGTTCTTC
-,TRBD1,TRBJ1-1,16,TRBV7-3,CASSRQGPLGNTEAFF,TGTGCCAGCAGCCGACAGGGGCCTCTGGGGAACACTGAAGCTTTCTTT
-,TRBD1,TRBJ2-3,16,TRBV5-1,CASSSDRGSGTDTQYF,TGCGCCAGCAGCTCGGACAGGGGGAGTGGCACAGATACGCAGTATTTT